The rows below give T cell receptor beta chains drawn from one sample of a study of blood T cell repertoires in COVID-19. Libraries were prepared by immunoSEQ multiplex PCR; TCRdb keeps only in-frame clonotypes and omits some of them. Among about 120,000 clones listed, 90% were seen once. The source material was peripheral blood. Source of these receptors: a woman aged 55-69 years with COVID-19, enrolled during active disease. Each CDR3 is given with its conserved first and last residue. A D gene is named only where the DNA matches it firmly. Clone size is not always given. Where it is, it says once, few, many or a class for expanded clones.

abundance: .; d_gene: .; v_gene: TRBV11-2; j_gene: TRBJ1-1; CDR3aa: CASSLDNSPTEAFF; CDR3nt: TGTGCCAGCAGCTTAGATAACAGTCCCACTGAAGCTTTCTTT
abundance: .; d_gene: TRBD2; v_gene: TRBV7-2; j_gene: TRBJ2-7; CDR3aa: CASSTQLAGGRHYEQYF; CDR3nt: TGTGCCAGCAGCACCCAGCTAGCGGGGGGCCGTCACTACGAGCAGTACTTC
abundance: .; d_gene: .; v_gene: TRBV6-5; j_gene: TRBJ1-5; CDR3aa: CASSYQGVDQPQHF; CDR3nt: TGTGCCAGCAGTTATCAAGGGGTGGATCAGCCCCAGCATTTT
abundance: .; d_gene: .; v_gene: TRBV7-2; j_gene: TRBJ1-4; CDR3aa: CASGHPPSTNEKLFF; CDR3nt: TGTGCCAGCGGCCACCCACCCTCAACTAATGAAAAACTGTTTTTT
abundance: .; d_gene: .; v_gene: TRBV3-1/TRBV3-2; j_gene: TRBJ1-4; CDR3aa: CASSQPSALGKLFF; CDR3nt: TGTGCCAGCAGCCAACCGTCCGCACTCGGAAAACTGTTTTTT
abundance: .; d_gene: TRBD1; v_gene: TRBV6-5; j_gene: TRBJ2-7; CDR3aa: CASGVTGWSYEQYF; CDR3nt: TGTGCCAGCGGGGTGACAGGGTGGTCCTACGAGCAGTACTTC
abundance: .; d_gene: TRBD1; v_gene: TRBV11-2; j_gene: TRBJ2-3; CDR3aa: CASSQTSGTGGSNTQYF; CDR3nt: TGTGCCAGCAGCCAGACTTCCGGGACAGGGGGCTCGAATACGCAGTATTTT
abundance: .; d_gene: TRBD1; v_gene: TRBV4-2; j_gene: TRBJ1-5; CDR3aa: CASSPTGGRQPQHF; CDR3nt: TGTGCCAGCAGCCCGACAGGGGGCCGTCAGCCCCAGCATTTT
abundance: .; d_gene: TRBD1; v_gene: TRBV7-9; j_gene: TRBJ1-1; CDR3aa: CASSLGQGNTEAFF; CDR3nt: TGTGCCAGCAGCCTGGGACAGGGGAACACTGAAGCTTTCTTT
abundance: .; d_gene: .; v_gene: TRBV3-1/TRBV3-2; j_gene: TRBJ1-2; CDR3aa: CASSQRYGYTF; CDR3nt: TGTGCCAGCAGCCAGAGATATGGCTACACCTTC
abundance: once; d_gene: .; v_gene: TRBV4-2; j_gene: TRBJ1-1; CDR3aa: CASSQGRTEAFF; CDR3nt: TGTGCCAGCAGCCAAGGGCGGACTGAAGCTTTCTTT
abundance: .; d_gene: TRBD1; v_gene: TRBV29-1; j_gene: TRBJ2-7; CDR3aa: CSAVTGTGGHEQYF; CDR3nt: TGCAGCGCCGTCACCGGGACAGGGGGCCACGAGCAGTACTTC
abundance: .; d_gene: TRBD1; v_gene: TRBV6-2/TRBV6-3; j_gene: TRBJ2-5; CDR3aa: CASSLTGGEGTQYF; CDR3nt: TGTGCCAGCAGCCTGACAGGGGGCGAAGGGACCCAGTACTTC
abundance: .; d_gene: TRBD2; v_gene: TRBV4-3; j_gene: TRBJ2-2; CDR3aa: CASSQVAGGPNTGELFF; CDR3nt: TGCGCCAGCAGCCAAGTAGCGGGGGGCCCGAACACCGGGGAGCTGTTTTTT
abundance: .; d_gene: .; v_gene: TRBV5-7; j_gene: TRBJ2-5; CDR3aa: CASSFGKRRTEKETQYF; CDR3nt: TGTGCCAGCAGCTTTGGGAAGAGGCGGACAGAAAAAGAGACCCAGTACTTC
abundance: .; d_gene: .; v_gene: TRBV6-2/TRBV6-3; j_gene: TRBJ1-5; CDR3aa: CASSYPGVQPQHF; CDR3nt: TGTGCCAGCAGTTATCCAGGGGTCCAGCCCCAGCATTTT
abundance: .; d_gene: .; v_gene: TRBV11-2; j_gene: TRBJ1-1; CDR3aa: CASSLEAGTEAFF; CDR3nt: TGTGCCAGCAGCTTAGAGGCAGGCACTGAAGCTTTCTTT
abundance: .; d_gene: .; v_gene: TRBV19; j_gene: TRBJ1-2; CDR3aa: CASSMTDFLTYGYTF; CDR3nt: TGTGCCAGTAGTATGACTGACTTCCTCACCTATGGCTACACCTTC
abundance: .; d_gene: .; v_gene: TRBV4-1; j_gene: TRBJ1-1; CDR3aa: CASREGRGRGISSQHTEAFF; CDR3nt: TGCGCCAGCAGGGAGGGACGAGGCCGCGGTATCTCCAGTCAGCACACTGAAGCTTTCTTT
abundance: .; d_gene: .; v_gene: TRBV3-1/TRBV3-2; j_gene: TRBJ1-6; CDR3aa: CASSRVRGSPLHF; CDR3nt: TGTGCCAGCAGCCGGGTGCGGGGATCACCCCTCCACTTT